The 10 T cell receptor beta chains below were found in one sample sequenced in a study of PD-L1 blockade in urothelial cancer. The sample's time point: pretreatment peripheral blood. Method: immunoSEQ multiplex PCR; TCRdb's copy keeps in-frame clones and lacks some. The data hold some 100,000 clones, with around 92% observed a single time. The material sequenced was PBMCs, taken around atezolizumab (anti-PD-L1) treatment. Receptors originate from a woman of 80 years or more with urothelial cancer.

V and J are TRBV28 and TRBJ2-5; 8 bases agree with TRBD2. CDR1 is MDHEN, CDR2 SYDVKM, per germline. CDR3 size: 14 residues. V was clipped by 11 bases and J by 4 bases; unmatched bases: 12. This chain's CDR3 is CASNPGLVVETQYF. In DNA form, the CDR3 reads TGTGCCTCAAATCCGGGACTAGTAGTAGAGACCCAGTACTTC.

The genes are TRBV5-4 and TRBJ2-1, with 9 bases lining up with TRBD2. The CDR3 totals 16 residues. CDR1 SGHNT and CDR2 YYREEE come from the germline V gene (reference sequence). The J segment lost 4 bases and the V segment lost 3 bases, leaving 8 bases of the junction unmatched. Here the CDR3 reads CASSWDSGSLYNEQFF. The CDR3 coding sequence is TGTGCCAGCAGCTGGGATAGCGGGAGCTTGTACAATGAGCAGTTCTTC.

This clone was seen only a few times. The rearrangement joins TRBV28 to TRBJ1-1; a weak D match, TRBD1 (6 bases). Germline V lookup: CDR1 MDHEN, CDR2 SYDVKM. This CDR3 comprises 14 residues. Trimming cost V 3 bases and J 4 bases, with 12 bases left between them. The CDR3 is CASSFNREVTEAFF. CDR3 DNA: TGTGCCAGCAGTTTCAACAGGGAAGTCACTGAAGCTTTCTTT.

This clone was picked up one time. CDR3 protein: CASSALTGLAEAFF. The CDR3 DNA sequence: TGTGCCAGCAGTGCCCTGACAGGGCTGGCTGAAGCTTTCTTT. The chain employs TRBV6-1 and TRBJ1-1, with TRBD1 matching 7 bases. The trim removed 4 bases at V and 6 bases at J, leaving 8 bases unmatched. CDR1 and CDR2 (germline): MNHNS, SASEGT. The length of the CDR3 is 14 residues.

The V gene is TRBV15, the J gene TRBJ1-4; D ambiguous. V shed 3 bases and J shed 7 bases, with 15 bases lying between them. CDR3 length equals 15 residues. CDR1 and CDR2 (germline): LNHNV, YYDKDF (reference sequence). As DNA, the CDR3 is TGTGCCACCAGCAGCGCTCGGGGATTTCGTGAAAAACTGTTTTTT. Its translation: CATSSARGFREKLFF. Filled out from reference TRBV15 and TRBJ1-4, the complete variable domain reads DAMVIQNPRYQVTQFGKPVTLSCSQTLNHNVMYWYQQKSSQAPKLLFHYYDKDFNNEADTPDNFQSRRPNTSFCFLDIRSPGLGDTAMYLCATSSARGFREKLFFGSGTQLSVL.

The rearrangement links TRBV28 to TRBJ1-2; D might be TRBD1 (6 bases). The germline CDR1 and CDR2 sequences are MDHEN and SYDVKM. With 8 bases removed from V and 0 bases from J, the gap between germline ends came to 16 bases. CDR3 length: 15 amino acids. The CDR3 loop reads CASGGGDDTNYGYTF. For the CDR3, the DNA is TGTGCCAGCGGAGGGGGGGACGATACTAACTATGGCTACACCTTC.

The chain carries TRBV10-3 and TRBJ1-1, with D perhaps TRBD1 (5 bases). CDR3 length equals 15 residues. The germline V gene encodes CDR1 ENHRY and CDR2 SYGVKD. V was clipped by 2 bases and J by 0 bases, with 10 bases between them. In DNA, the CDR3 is TGTGCCATCAGTGAGAGTTCAGGGATGAACACTGAAGCTTTCTTT. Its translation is CAISESSGMNTEAFF.

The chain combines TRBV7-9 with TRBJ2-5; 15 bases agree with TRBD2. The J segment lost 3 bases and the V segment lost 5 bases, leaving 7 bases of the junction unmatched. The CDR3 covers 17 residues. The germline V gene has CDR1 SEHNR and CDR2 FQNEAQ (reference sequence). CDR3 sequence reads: CASSPGTSGRPEETQYF. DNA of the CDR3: TGTGCCAGCAGCCCGGGGACTAGCGGGAGGCCGGAAGAGACCCAGTACTTC.

The CDR3 reads CASSGGTATDTQYF. The CDR3 region has the DNA TGCGCCAGCAGCGGCGGGACAGCCACAGATACGCAGTATTTT. The rearrangement uses TRBV5-1 and TRBJ2-3; D possibly corresponds to TRBD1 (7 bases). The CDR3 consists of 14 residues. V was clipped by 4 bases and J by 2 bases, with 11 bases between them. The germline gives CDR1 SGHRS, CDR2 YFSETQ.

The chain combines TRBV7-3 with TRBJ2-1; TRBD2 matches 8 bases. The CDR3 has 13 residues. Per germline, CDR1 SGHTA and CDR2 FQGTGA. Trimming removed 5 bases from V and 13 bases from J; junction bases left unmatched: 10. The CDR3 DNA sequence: TGTGCCAGCAGCCGGACCGGGGGGGGGTCTCAGTTCTTC. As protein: CASSRTGGGSQFF.